The clone carrying this TCR beta chain was seen ten or more times. The CDR3 runs to 17 residues. The V gene end was trimmed by 5 bases and the J gene end by 6 bases; junction bases not matched to a gene: 15. The germline V gene encodes CDR1 ENHRY and CDR2 SYGVKD. MiXCR was run by TCRdb on the RT-PCR reads, yielding one entry per CDR3 protein. The data contain about 700,000 distinct CDR3 sequences, 13% to 15% of them singletons. The receptor was isolated from a female donor in good health, serving as a healthy control. V gene TRBV10-3 combines with J gene TRBJ2-7; 11 bases line up with TRBD1. What was sequenced was memory CD4+ T cells from blood. The CDR3 nucleotides are TGTGCCATCAGTCGAGCCCATGCGGGGACAGGGGGATCCGAGCAGTACTTC. Translating gives CAISRAHAGTGGSEQYF.